Listed here are 10 T cell receptor beta chains from one sample, sequenced in a study of cytomegalovirus exposure and HLA in healthy donors. The primer mix had 60 Vbeta and 13 Jbeta primers. Sequencing was performed with immunoSEQ multiplex PCR; in TCRdb, only in-frame clones are kept and a portion is missing. The data contain around 120,000 clones, roughly 80% of them singletons. Material: PBMCs. Receptors were obtained from a man in his sixties in good health and CMV-seropositive.

The chain is built from TRBV18 and TRBJ2-7; 9 bases are a match to TRBD1. The CDR3 is 14 residues long. Looked up from germline, CDR1 is KGHSH and CDR2 is LQKENI. V dropped 5 bases and J dropped 3; count of bases not matched to a gene: 5. DNA of the CDR3: TGTGCCAGCTCATCCGAGACAGGGGGCTACGAGCAGTACTTC. Its protein product is CASSSETGGYEQYF.

The rearrangement links TRBV7-8 to TRBJ1-2; D remains unclear. Germline V lookup: CDR1 SGHVS, CDR2 FQNEAQ. There are 16 residues in the CDR3. Between the trimmed V and J ends, which lost 5 bases and 0 bases, there was a span of 16 bases. The CDR3 protein is CASSPRFPLANYGYTF. In nucleotides, the CDR3 is TGTGCCAGCAGCCCTAGATTTCCCTTAGCTAACTATGGCTACACCTTC. Based on the CDR3 plus reference TRBV7-8 and TRBJ1-2, the full variable domain is GAGVSQSPRYKVAKRGQDVALRCDPISGHVSLFWYQQALGQGPEFLTYFQNEAQLDKSGLPSDRFFAERPEGSVSTLKIQRTQQEDSAVYLCASSPRFPLANYGYTFGSGTRLTVV.

A remark on this clone: A junction end diverges from the germline sequence, so it may reflect a read error. This chain connects TRBV6-4 to TRBJ2-4; D ambiguous. CDR1 MRHNA and CDR2 SNTAGT come from the germline V gene. This CDR3 is 11 amino acids long. CDR3 DNA: TGTGCCAGTGGCCCGAAAAACAGTCAGTACTTC. It codes for CASGPKNSQYF.

In its sample, this clone was seen a few times. The chain links TRBV6-5 to TRBJ2-5; 11 bases match TRBD2. The CDR3 extends over 16 amino acids. Losses at the gene ends were 4 bases for V and 2 bases for J; bases not matched to a gene: 6. Germline lookup yields CDR1 MNHEY and CDR2 SVGAGI. The CDR3 spells CASSSSGRTPQETQYF. In nucleotides, the CDR3 is TGTGCCAGCAGTTCTAGCGGGAGGACTCCTCAAGAGACCCAGTACTTC.

The count of this clone is one. The chain joins TRBV5-1 to TRBJ1-1, with D tentatively TRBD1 (5 bases). The CDR3 contains 14 residues. The V gene's germline CDR1 is SGHRS and CDR2 YFSETQ. The ends were cut back, 1 base at V and 4 bases at J, with 11 bases in the middle. CDR3 in amino acids: CASSLTGAGTEAFF. The CDR3 nucleotides are TGCGCCAGCAGCTTGACAGGAGCGGGCACTGAAGCTTTCTTT.

The V call is TRBV9, the J call TRBJ2-1; TRBD1 agrees at 8 bases. The length of the CDR3 is 15 residues. Germline-derived CDR1 and CDR2 are SGDLS and YYNGEE. Trimming removed 6 bases from V and 4 bases from J; junction bases left unmatched: 9. The CDR3 is CASTPTGDPYNEQFF. The CDR3 DNA is TGTGCCAGCACCCCGACAGGGGACCCATACAATGAGCAGTTCTTC.

The chain employs TRBV11-2 and TRBJ1-1; tentative D call: TRBD1 (5 bases). The CDR3 is 16 residues long. The V end lost 1 base, the J end lost 3 bases, and 15 bases lay between the germline ends. The germline V gene encodes CDR1 SGHAT and CDR2 FQNNGV. This CDR3 reads CASSLVGGRADTEAFF. CDR3 nucleotides: TGTGCCAGCAGCTTAGTGGGAGGCAGGGCAGACACTGAAGCTTTCTTT.

This chain links TRBV2 with TRBJ2-5; 9 bases are a match to TRBD1. The J call may be faulty, since TRBJ2-7 better matches the DNA end. Looked up from germline, CDR1 is SNHLY and CDR2 is FYNNEI. The CDR3 contains 14 residues. Here the CDR3 DNA reads TGTGCCAGCAGTAGGGACAGGGAATACTACGAGCAGTACTTC. Its translation: CASSRDREYYEQYF.

The chain has TRBV5-5 and TRBJ2-1; D is uncertain. V was cut by 2 bases and J by 4 bases, with 7 bases left in between. CDR3 length equals 13 residues. The germline V gene has CDR1 SGHKS and CDR2 YYEKEE (reference sequence). CDR3 residues: CASSFLWYNEQFF. The CDR3 DNA sequence: TGTGCCAGCAGCTTTCTATGGTACAATGAGCAGTTCTTC.

The V gene is TRBV7-6, the J gene TRBJ2-3, with 10 positions matching TRBD2. Germline V lookup: CDR1 SGHVS, CDR2 FNYEAQ. The CDR3 sequence is 15 residues long. The V segment lost 7 bases and the J segment 3 bases; nucleotides outside the gene matches: 7. CDR3 protein: CASTVAGGRTDTQYF. CDR3 sequence (DNA): TGTGCCAGCACGGTAGCGGGAGGAAGGACAGATACGCAGTATTTT.